This TCR beta chain was captured by sequencing in a study of T cells after posttransplantation cyclophosphamide. General observations from the study: Later post-transplant blood repertoires were often dominated by donor CD8+ memory clones. Tissue-infiltrating T cells from skin or gut overlapped little with blood T cells.

This clone came up a few times. Its antigen is currently unknown. One junction end does not reproduce the germline sequence, and a read error may be involved. The CDR3 is made up of 11 amino acids. Germline CDR1 SGHDN, CDR2 FVKESK. The assay was immunoSEQ multiplex PCR, and TCRdb's table has in-frame clones only and misses some. Recorded here are some 40,000 clones, with no singletons, and the ten leading clones hold about 2%. The sample was PBMCs. This receptor was obtained from a man in his forties or fifties in good health, CMV-negative, and a related stem cell transplant donor. The V call is TRBV14, the J call TRBJ2-7; D is uncertain. As DNA, the CDR3 is TGTGCCAGCAGCCAAGACGCGTACGCGGACTTC. Protein: CASSQDAYADF. The complete variable domain, with remaining parts taken from reference TRBV14 and TRBJ2-7, reads EAGVTQFPSHSVIEKGQTVTLRCDPISGHDNLYWYRRVMGKEIKFLLHFVKESKQDESGMPNNRFLAERTGGTYSTLKVQPAELEDSGVYFCASSQDAYADFGPGTRLTVT.